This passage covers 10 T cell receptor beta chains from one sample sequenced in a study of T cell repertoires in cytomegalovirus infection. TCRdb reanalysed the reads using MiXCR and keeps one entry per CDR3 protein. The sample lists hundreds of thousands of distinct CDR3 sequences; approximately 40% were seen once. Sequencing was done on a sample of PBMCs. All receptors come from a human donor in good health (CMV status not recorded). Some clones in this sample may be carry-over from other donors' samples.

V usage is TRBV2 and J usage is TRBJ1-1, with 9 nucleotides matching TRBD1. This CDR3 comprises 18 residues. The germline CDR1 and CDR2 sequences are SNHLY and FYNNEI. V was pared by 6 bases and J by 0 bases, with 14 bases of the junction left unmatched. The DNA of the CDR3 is TGTGCCAGCAGCCAACGGAGGACAGGGGTGGTAATGAACACTGAAGCTTTCTTT. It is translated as CASSQRRTGVVMNTEAFF.

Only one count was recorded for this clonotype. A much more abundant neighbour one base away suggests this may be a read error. The CDR3, as DNA: TGTGCCAGCAGCATGACTAGCGGGGTGGAATTCGGAGATACGCAGTATTTT. It codes for CASSMTSGVEFGDTQYF. This chain links TRBV7-8 with TRBJ2-3; 11 nucleotides match TRBD2. The germline CDR1 and CDR2 sequences are SGHVS and FQNEAQ. The CDR3 length is 17 residues. J lost 5 bases, V lost 5 bases, and 12 bases had no gene match.

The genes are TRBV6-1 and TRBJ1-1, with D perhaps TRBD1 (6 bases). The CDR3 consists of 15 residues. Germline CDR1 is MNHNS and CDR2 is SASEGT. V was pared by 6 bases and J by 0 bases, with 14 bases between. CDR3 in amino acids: CASRDRAQMNTEAFF. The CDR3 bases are TGTGCCAGCAGGGACAGAGCACAGATGAACACTGAAGCTTTCTTT.

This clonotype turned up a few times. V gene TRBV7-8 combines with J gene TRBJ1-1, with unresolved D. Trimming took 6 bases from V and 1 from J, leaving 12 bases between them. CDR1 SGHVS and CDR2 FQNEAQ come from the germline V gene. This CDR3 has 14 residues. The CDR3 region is CASSKMGRNTEAFF. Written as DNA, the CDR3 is TGTGCCAGCAGTAAAATGGGCCGGAACACTGAAGCTTTCTTT. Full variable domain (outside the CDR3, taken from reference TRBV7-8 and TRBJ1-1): GAGVSQSPRYKVAKRGQDVALRCDPISGHVSLFWYQQALGQGPEFLTYFQNEAQLDKSGLPSDRFFAERPEGSVSTLKIQRTQQEDSAVYLCASSKMGRNTEAFFGQGTRLTVV.

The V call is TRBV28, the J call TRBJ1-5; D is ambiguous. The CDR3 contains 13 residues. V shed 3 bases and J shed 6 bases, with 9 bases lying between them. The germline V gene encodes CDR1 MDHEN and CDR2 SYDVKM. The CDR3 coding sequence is TGTGCCAGCAGTTTGTATCCTTCTCAGCCCCAGCATTTT. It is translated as CASSLYPSQPQHF. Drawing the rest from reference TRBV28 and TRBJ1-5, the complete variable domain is DVKVTQSSRYLVKRTGEKVFLECVQDMDHENMFWYRQDPGLGLRLIYFSYDVKMKEKGDIPEGYSVSREKKERFSLILESASTNQTSMYLCASSLYPSQPQHFGDGTRLSIL.

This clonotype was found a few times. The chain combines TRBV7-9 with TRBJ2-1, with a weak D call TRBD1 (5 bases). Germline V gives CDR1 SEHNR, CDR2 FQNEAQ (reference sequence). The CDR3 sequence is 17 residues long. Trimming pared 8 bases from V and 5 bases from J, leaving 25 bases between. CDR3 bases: TGTGCCAGCCTTGGACACTCCCTACTCCAAGCGAACAATGAGCAGTTCTTC. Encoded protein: CASLGHSLLQANNEQFF.

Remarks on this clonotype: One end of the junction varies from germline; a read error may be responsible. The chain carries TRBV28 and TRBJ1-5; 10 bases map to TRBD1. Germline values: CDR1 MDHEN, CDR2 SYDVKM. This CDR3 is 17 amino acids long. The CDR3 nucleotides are TGTGCCAGCAGTGGCCTGACGGGACAGGGGTACGGTCAGTCCCAGCATTTT. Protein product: CASSGLTGQGYGQSQHF.

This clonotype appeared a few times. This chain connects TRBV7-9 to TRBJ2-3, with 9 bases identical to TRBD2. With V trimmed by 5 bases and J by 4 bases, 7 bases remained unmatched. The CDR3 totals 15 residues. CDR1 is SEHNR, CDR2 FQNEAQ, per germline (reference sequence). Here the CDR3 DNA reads TGTGCCAGCAGCGATAGCGGGAGCGTTGCAGATACGCAGTATTTT. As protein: CASSDSGSVADTQYF.

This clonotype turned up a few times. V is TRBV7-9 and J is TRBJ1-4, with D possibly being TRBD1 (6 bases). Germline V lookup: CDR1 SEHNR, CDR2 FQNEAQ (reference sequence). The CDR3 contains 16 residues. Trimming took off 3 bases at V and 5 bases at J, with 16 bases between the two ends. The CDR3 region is CASSFGKTGGNEKLFF. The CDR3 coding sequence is TGTGCCAGCAGCTTCGGCAAGACAGGTGGCAATGAAAAACTGTTTTTT.

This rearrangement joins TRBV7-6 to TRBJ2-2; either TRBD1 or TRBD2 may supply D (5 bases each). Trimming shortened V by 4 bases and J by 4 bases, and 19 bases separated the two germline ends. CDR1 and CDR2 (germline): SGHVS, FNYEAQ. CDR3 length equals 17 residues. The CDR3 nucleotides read TGTGCCAGCAGCTCCCGGCGGCCGGGGCGCCGCACCGGGGAGCTGTTTTTT. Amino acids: CASSSRRPGRRTGELFF.